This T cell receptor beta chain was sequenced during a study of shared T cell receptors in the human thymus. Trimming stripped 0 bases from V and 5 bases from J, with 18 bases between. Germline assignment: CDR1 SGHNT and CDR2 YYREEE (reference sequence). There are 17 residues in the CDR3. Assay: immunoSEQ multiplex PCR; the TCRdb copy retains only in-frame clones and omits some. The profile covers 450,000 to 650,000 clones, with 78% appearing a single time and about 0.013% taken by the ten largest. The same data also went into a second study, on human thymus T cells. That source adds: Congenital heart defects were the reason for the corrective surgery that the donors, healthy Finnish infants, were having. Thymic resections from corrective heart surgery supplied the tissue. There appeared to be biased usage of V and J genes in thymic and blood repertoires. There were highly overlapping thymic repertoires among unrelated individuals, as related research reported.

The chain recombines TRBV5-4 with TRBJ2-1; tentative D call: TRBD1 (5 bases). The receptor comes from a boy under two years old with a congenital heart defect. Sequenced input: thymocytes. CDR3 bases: TGTGCCAGCAGCTTGGGGTTCGGAGCTTTGGGGCACAATGAGCAGTTCTTC. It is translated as CASSLGFGALGHNEQFF.